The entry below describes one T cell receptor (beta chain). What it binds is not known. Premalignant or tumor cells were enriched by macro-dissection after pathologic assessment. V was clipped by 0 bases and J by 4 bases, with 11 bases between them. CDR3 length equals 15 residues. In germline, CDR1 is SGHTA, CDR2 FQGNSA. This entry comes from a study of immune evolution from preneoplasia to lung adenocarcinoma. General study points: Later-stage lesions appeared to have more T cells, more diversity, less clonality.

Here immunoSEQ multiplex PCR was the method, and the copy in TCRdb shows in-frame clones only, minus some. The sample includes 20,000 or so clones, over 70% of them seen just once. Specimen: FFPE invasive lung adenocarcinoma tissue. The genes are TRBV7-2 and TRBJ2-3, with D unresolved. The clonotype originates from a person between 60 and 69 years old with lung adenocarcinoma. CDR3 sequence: CASSLASRSADTQYF. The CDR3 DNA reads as TGTGCCAGCAGCTTAGCCTCCCGGTCAGCAGATACGCAGTATTTT.